The present TCR beta chain was sequenced within a study of identical twins. TCRdb re-analysed the 5' RACE reads in MiXCR, keeping a single row per CDR3 protein. Here the sample spans fewer than 800,000 distinct CDR3 sequences, under 8.5% being singletons. Trimming took off 4 bases at V and 2 bases at J, with 9 bases between the two ends. The germline CDR1 and CDR2 sequences are LGHDT and YNNKEL (reference sequence). The CDR3 contains 13 residues. These same records also appear under a second study, on yellow fever vaccine responses in identical twins.

The chain combines TRBV3-1 with TRBJ2-7; tentative D call: TRBD2 (6 bases). The receptor comes from a young woman in good health. Sample: PBMCs. The CDR3 here is CASSPDYPYEQYF. CDR3 in DNA: TGTGCCAGCAGCCCGGACTACCCCTACGAGCAGTACTTC.